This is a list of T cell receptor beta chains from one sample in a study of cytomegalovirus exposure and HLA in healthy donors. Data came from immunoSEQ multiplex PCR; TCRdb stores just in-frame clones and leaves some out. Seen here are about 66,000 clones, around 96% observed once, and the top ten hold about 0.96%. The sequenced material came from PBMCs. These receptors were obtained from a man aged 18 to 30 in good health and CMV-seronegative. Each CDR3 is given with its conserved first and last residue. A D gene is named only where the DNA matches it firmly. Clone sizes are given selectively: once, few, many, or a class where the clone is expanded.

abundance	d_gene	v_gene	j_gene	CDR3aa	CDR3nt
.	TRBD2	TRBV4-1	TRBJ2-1	CASSQEPGLAEEEQFF	TGCGCCAGCAGCCAAGAACCGGGACTAGCGGAAGAGGAGCAGTTCTTC
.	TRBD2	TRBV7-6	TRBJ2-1	CASSLDGAGSYNEQFF	TGTGCCAGCAGCTTAGACGGAGCGGGATCCTACAATGAGCAGTTCTTC
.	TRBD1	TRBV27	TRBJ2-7	CASGATTGVGNEQYF	TGTGCCAGCGGAGCAACGACAGGGGTTGGGAACGAGCAGTACTTC
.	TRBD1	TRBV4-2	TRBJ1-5	CASSPQGTAHQPQHF	TGTGCCAGCAGCCCACAGGGGACAGCCCATCAGCCCCAGCATTTT
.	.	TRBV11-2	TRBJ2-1	CAILRGGSYNEQFF	TGTGCCATACTTAGGGGGGGCTCCTACAATGAGCAGTTCTTC
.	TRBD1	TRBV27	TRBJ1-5	CASSTGQGNQPQHF	TGTGCCAGCAGCACCGGACAGGGCAATCAGCCCCAGCATTTT
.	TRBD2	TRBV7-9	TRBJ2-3	CASSSETSGRADTQYF	TGTGCCAGCAGCTCCGAGACTAGCGGGAGGGCAGATACGCAGTATTTT
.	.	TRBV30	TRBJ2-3	CAGKASVPDTQYF	TGTGCCGGTAAAGCCTCGGTTCCAGATACGCAGTATTTT
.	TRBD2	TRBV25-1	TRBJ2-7	CASSRGGASYEQYF	TGTGCCAGCAGTCGGGGGGGCGCTTCTTACGAGCAGTACTTC
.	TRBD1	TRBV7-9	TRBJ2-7	CASGDRGYEQYF	TGTGCCAGCGGGGACAGGGGGTACGAGCAGTACTTC
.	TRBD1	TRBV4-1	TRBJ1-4	CASSLGQGMTNEKLFF	TGCGCCAGCAGCCTAGGACAGGGGATGACTAATGAAAAACTGTTTTTT
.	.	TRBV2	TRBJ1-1	CASSLTGRTEAFF	TGTGCCAGCAGCCTTACAGGGCGCACTGAAGCTTTCTTT
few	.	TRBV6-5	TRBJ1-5	CASGQGSNQPQHF	TGTGCCAGCGGCCAGGGAAGCAATCAGCCCCAGCATTTT
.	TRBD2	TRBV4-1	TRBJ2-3	CASSQDSGGRRDTDTQYF	TGCGCCAGCAGCCAAGATTCGGGAGGGAGGAGGGACACAGATACGCAGTATTTT
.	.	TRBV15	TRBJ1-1	CATSRDRVDTEAFF	TGTGCCACCAGCAGAGACAGGGTGGACACTGAAGCTTTCTTT
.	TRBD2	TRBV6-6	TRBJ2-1	CASSYTSAISYNEQFF	TGTGCCAGCAGTTATACTAGCGCCATCTCCTACAATGAGCAGTTCTTC
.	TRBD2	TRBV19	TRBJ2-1	CASSVSGISYNEQFF	TGTGCCAGTAGTGTTAGCGGGATCTCCTACAATGAGCAGTTCTTC
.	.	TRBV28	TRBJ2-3	CASSPEGAGKHTQYF	TGTGCCAGCAGTCCCGAAGGGGCAGGGAAACATACGCAGTATTTT
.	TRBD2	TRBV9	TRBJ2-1	CASSVEPSGAYNEQFF	TGTGCCAGCAGCGTAGAGCCTAGCGGAGCCTACAATGAGCAGTTCTTC
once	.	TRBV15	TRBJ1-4	CATSRGNRRSNEKLFF	TGTGCCACCAGCAGAGGAAACAGGAGATCTAATGAAAAACTGTTTTTT
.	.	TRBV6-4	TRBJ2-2	CASSELENTGELFF	TGTGCCAGCAGTGAGCTAGAGAACACCGGGGAGCTGTTTTTT
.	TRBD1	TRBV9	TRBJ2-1	CASSATGARVNEQFF	TGTGCCAGCAGCGCGACAGGGGCCCGGGTGAATGAGCAGTTCTTC
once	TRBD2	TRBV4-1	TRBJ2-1	CASSHLLAGVRNEQFF	TGCGCCAGCAGCCACTTACTAGCGGGAGTACGCAATGAGCAGTTCTTC
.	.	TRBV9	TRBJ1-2	CASSPGIGYTF	TGTGCCAGCAGCCCAGGGATTGGCTACACCTTC
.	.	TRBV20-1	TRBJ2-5	CSAQRETQYF	TGCAGTGCACAACGAGAGACCCAGTACTTC
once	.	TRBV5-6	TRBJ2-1	CASSLDLDEQFF	TGTGCCAGCAGCTTGGATCTCGATGAGCAGTTCTTC
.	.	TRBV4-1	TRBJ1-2	CASSHRTGYTF	TGCGCCAGCAGCCATAGAACTGGCTACACCTTC
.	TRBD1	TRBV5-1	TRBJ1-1	CASSSFFSGGTEAFF	TGCGCCAGCAGCTCGTTTTTTTCAGGGGGCACTGAAGCTTTCTTT
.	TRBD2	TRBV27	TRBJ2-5	CASRRKREFETQYF	TGTGCCAGCAGAAGAAAGCGGGAGTTTGAGACCCAGTACTTC
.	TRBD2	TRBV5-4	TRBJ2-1	CASSSGLAGGNEQFF	TGTGCCAGCAGCTCGGGACTAGCGGGAGGAAATGAGCAGTTCTTC
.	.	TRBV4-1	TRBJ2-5	CASSHRLDQETQYF	TGCGCCAGCAGCCACAGACTAGACCAAGAGACCCAGTACTTC
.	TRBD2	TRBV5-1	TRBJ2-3	CASSLSGSRTDTQYF	TGCGCCAGCAGCCTTAGCGGGAGTCGGACAGATACGCAGTATTTT
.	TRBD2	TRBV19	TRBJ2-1	CASSPGTSGNEQFF	TGTGCCAGTTCGCCTGGGACTAGCGGAAATGAGCAGTTCTTC
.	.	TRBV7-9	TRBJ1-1	CASSLEGLGTEAFF	TGTGCCAGCAGCTTAGAGGGGTTGGGAACTGAAGCTTTCTTT
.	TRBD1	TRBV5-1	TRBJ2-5	CASSLWGQGEETQYF	TGCGCCAGCAGCTTGTGGGGACAGGGCGAAGAGACCCAGTACTTC
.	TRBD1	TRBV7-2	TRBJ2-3	CASSLVPQGLITDTQYF	TGTGCCAGCAGCTTAGTACCACAGGGGTTGATTACAGATACGCAGTATTTT
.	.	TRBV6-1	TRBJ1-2	CASSLQESNYGYTF	TGTGCCAGCAGTTTACAGGAGTCGAACTATGGCTACACCTTC
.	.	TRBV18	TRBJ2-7	CASSPSPGFPQYF	TGTGCCAGCTCACCATCCCCGGGTTTCCCTCAGTACTTC
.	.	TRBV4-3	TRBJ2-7	CASSQELTAAYEQYF	TGCGCCAGCAGCCAAGAATTGACAGCAGCCTACGAGCAGTACTTC
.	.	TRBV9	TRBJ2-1	CASSASGSGEQFF	TGTGCCAGCAGCGCCTCCGGCTCAGGTGAGCAGTTCTTC
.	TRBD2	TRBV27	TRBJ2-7	CASALAAGGLHEQYF	TGTGCCAGCGCCTTAGCAGCGGGAGGTCTACACGAGCAGTACTTC
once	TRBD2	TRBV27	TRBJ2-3	CASSAGLAFTDTQYF	TGTGCCAGCAGTGCGGGACTAGCTTTCACAGATACGCAGTATTTT